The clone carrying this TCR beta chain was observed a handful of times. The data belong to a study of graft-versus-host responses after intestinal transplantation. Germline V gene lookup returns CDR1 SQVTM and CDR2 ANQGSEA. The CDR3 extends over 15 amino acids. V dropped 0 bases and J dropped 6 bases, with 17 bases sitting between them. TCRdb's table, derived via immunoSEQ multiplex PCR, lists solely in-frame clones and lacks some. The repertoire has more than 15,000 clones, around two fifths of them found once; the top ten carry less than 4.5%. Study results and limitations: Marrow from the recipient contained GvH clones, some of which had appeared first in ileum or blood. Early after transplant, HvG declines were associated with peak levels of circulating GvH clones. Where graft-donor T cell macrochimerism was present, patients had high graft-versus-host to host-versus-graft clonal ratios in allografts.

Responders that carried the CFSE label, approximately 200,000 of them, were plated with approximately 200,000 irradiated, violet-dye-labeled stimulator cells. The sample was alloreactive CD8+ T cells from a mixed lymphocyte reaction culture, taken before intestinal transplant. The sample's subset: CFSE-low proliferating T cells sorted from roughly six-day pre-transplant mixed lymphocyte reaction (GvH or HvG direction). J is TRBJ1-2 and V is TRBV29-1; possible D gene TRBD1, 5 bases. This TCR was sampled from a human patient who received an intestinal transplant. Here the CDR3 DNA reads TGCAGCGTTGAAGATCGATGGACACGACTAGATGGCTACACCTTC. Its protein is CSVEDRWTRLDGYTF.